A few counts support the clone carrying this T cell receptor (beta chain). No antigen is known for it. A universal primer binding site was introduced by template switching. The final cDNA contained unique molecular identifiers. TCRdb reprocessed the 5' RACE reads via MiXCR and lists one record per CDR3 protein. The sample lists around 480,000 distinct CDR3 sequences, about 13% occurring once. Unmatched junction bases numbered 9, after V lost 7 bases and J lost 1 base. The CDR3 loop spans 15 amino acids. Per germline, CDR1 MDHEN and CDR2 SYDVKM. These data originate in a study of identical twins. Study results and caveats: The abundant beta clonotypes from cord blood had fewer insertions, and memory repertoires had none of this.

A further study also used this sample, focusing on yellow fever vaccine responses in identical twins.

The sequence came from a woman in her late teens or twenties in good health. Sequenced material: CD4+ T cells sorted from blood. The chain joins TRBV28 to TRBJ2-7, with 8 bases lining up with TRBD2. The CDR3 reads CASTLSGLGSYEQYF. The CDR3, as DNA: TGTGCCAGCACCCTTTCGGGACTAGGGTCCTACGAGCAGTACTTC.